These 2 T cell receptor beta chains were sequenced from one sample in a study of blood T cell repertoires in COVID-19. Measured with immunoSEQ multiplex PCR; TCRdb has only the in-frame clones, and not every one. The sample has some 300,000 clones; roughly 90% are singletons. Source material: PBMCs or T cells enriched from blood (not recorded which). The receptors originated from a woman in her thirties who had been exposed to COVID-19.

The rearrangement uses TRBV6-5 and TRBJ1-1; no reliable D call. CDR3 length: 14 residues. Trimming took 1 base from V and 2 from J, leaving 8 bases between them. The V gene's germline CDR1 is MNHEY and CDR2 SVGAGI. The DNA of the CDR3 is TGTGCCAGCAGTTACTTAAGGAGTAACACTGAAGCTTTCTTT. Its translation: CASSYLRSNTEAFF.

This clone was counted between two and nine times. The rearrangement joins TRBV7-2 to TRBJ2-7; 7 bases are shared with TRBD1. This CDR3 is built from 15 residues. With V trimmed by 4 bases and J by 3 bases, 9 bases remained unmatched. Germline V gene data show CDR1 as SGHTA and CDR2 as FQGNSA. The CDR3 DNA is TGTGCCAGCAGCTCGACAGGGTCTTACCACTACGAGCAGTACTTC. This codes for CASSSTGSYHYEQYF.